The clone carrying this T cell receptor (beta chain) was counted only a few times. Its antigen is undetermined. One entry per CDR3 protein, called by TCRdb with MiXCR from the PCR reads. The sample has about 28,000 distinct CDR3 sequences; about half are singletons. Germline CDR1 reads LNHDA; CDR2 reads SQIVND (reference sequence). This CDR3 has 13 amino acids. The ends were cut back, 3 bases at V and 1 base at J, with 6 bases in the middle. Time point defined: late sampling 161 to 241 days after vaccination in three convalescent patients. The data derive from a study of vaccination and CD4 T cells after COVID-19. At the level of the study: Comprising six males and four females, the convalescent participants counted two Hispanic individuals among them. Two-dose vaccination with either BNT162b2 or mRNA-1273 was given to participants. There were a few convalescent patients sampled at day 14 and again at days 161 to 241 post-vaccination. Study outcomes and limitations: Analysis covered relatively few convalescent patients and lacked any early post-infection timepoints.

The rearrangement joins TRBV19 to TRBJ1-1; D is undetermined. This sequence was found in a human donor who had recovered from COVID-19. Sample: CD4+ T cells from blood, taken about 7 months after SARS-CoV-2 vaccination. The CDR3: CASSMAWNTEAFF. The CDR3 DNA is TGTGCCAGTAGTATGGCGTGGAACACTGAAGCTTTCTTT.